This T cell receptor beta chain was captured by sequencing in a study of tumor-infiltrating lymphocytes in primary liver carcinoma. The CDR3 length is 14 residues. Germline V lookup: CDR1 SGHVS, CDR2 FQNEAQ. V was pared by 2 bases and J by 3 bases, with 11 bases between. In its sample, this clonotype was seen a few times. What it recognizes is unknown. Starting from approximately 0.45 ug of total RNA, TCR beta cDNA was produced with a primer in the constant region. It was through three nested multiplex PCR rounds of slightly modified ARM-PCR that TCR beta libraries arose. With TRBV1-TRBV30 forward primers and a C-beta reverse primer, the first two PCR rounds were run for roughly 10 cycles each. TCRdb re-called the multiplex PCR reads through MiXCR, storing one row per CDR3 protein. In the table there are about 320,000 distinct CDR3 sequences, less than 75% of which are singletons. Study findings and constraints: Bulk, unsorted sampling meant CD4+ and CD8+ repertoires went uncompared.

The blood RNA (from unsorted whole blood) was obtained, and germline DNA was also extracted. Preoperatively, peripheral blood was drawn, approximately 4 milliliters in total. The clonotype comes from a man aged 40-49 years with primary liver carcinoma and hepatitis B virus infection. The rearrangement links TRBV7-8 to TRBJ2-7; weak D call: TRBD2 (6 bases). Sequencing input: peripheral blood. CDR3 region: CASSLPTRDYEQYF. CDR3 coding DNA: TGTGCCAGCAGCTTACCAACGCGGGACTACGAGCAGTACTTC.